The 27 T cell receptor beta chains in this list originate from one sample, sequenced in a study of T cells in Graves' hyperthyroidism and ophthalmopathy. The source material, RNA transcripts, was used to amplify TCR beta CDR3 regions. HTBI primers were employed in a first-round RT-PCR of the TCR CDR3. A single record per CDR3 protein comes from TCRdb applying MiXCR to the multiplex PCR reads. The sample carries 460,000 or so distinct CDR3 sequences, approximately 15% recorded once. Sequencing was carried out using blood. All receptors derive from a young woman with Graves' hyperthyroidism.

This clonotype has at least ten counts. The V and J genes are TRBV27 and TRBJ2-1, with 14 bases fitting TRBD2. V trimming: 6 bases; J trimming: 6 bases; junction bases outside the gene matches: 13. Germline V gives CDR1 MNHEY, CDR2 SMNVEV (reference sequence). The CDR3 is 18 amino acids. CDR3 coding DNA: TGTGCCAGCAGCCAGCCGGGACTAGCGGGAGAGTGGGGCAATGAGCAGTTCTTC. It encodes CASSQPGLAGEWGNEQFF.

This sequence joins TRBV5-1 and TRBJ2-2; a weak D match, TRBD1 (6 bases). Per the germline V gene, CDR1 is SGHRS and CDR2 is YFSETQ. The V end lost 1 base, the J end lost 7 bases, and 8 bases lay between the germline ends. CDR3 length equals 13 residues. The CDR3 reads CASSLMGHGELFF. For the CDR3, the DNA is TGCGCCAGCAGCTTGATGGGACACGGGGAGCTGTTTTTT.

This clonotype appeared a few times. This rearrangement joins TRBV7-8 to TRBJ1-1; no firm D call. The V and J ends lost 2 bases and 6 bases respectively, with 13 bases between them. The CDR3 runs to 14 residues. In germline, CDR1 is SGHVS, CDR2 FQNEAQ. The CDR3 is CASSLLTSGSEAFF. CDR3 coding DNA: TGTGCCAGCAGCTTATTAACTTCCGGATCTGAAGCTTTCTTT.

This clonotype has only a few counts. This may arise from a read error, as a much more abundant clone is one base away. The CDR3 is CASGLPSDSFNQLQHF. The DNA for the CDR3 is TGTGCTAGTGGTTTGCCCTCGGACAGTTTCAATCAGCTCCAGCATTTT. The chain is built from TRBV12-5 and TRBJ1-5; the D gene is possibly TRBD1 (6 bases). Germline V CDR1 and CDR2: LGHNT, FRNRAP. This CDR3 spans 16 amino acids.

The CDR3: CASSLAWREFDEQFF. CDR3 sequence (DNA): TGTGCCAGCAGCTTAGCTTGGCGGGAGTTCGATGAGCAGTTCTTC. The rearrangement links TRBV11-3 to TRBJ2-1; 7 positions agree with TRBD2. The germline gives CDR1 SGHNT, CDR2 YENEEA. V was pared by 1 base and J by 8 bases, with 8 bases of the junction left unmatched. This CDR3 contains 15 residues.

The CDR3 nucleotides are TGTGCCATCAGCCCGGGACTAGCGGGAGACGAGCAGTACTTC. It translates to CAISPGLAGDEQYF. The gene calls are TRBV10-3 and TRBJ2-7; 14 bases fit TRBD2. Germline trimming cut 6 bases from V and 5 bases from J; bases unmatched to any gene: 3. Germline V gene sequence: CDR1 ENHRY, CDR2 SYGVKD. The CDR3 contains 14 residues.

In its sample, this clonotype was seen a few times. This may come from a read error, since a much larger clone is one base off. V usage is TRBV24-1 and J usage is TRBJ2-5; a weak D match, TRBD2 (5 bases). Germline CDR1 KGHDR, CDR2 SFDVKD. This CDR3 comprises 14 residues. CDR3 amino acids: CAASDGLLQETQYF. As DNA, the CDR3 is TGTGCCGCCAGTGATGGACTGCTGCAAGAGACCCAGTACTTC.

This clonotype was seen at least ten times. CDR3 sequence reads: CASSDRAYTEAFF. CDR3 in DNA: TGTGCCAGCAGCGACAGAGCTTACACTGAAGCTTTCTTT. This chain uses TRBV27 with TRBJ1-1; perhaps TRBD1 as D (5 bases). The CDR3 is 13 residues long. The germline gives CDR1 MNHEY, CDR2 SMNVEV (reference sequence). V lost 6 bases and J lost 3, with 11 bases in between.

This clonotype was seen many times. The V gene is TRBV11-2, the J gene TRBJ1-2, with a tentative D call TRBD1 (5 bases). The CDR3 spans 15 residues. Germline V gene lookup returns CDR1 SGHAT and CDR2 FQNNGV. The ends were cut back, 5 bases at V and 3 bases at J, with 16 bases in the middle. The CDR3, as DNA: TGTGCCAGCAGCCCAGGACACCCCAGGGACTATGGCTACACCTTC. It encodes CASSPGHPRDYGYTF.

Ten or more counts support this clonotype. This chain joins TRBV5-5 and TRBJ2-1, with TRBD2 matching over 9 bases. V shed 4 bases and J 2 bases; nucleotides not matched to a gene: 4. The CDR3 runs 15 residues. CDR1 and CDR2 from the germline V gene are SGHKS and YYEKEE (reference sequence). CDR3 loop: CASSVLAGPYNEQFF. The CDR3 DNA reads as TGTGCCAGCAGCGTCCTAGCGGGACCCTACAATGAGCAGTTCTTC.

The CDR3 region is CATSRDTASSFVNIQYF. In DNA, the CDR3 is TGTGCCACCAGCAGAGATACGGCCTCTAGCTTCGTAAACATTCAGTACTTC. The rearrangement joins TRBV15 to TRBJ2-4; D may be TRBD2 (5 bases). This CDR3 is built from 17 residues. CDR1 and CDR2 from the germline V gene are LNHNV and YYDKDF (reference sequence). V was shortened by 0 bases and J by 6 bases, with 18 bases between the two germline ends.

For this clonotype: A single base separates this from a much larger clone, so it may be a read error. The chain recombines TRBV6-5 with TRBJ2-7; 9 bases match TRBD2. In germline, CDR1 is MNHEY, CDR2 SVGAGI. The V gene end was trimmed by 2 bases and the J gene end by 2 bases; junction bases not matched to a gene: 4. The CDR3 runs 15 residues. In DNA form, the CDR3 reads TGTGCCAGCAGTTACGGTAGCGGGAGCCCCTACGAGCAGTACTTC. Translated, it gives CASSYGSGSPYEQYF.

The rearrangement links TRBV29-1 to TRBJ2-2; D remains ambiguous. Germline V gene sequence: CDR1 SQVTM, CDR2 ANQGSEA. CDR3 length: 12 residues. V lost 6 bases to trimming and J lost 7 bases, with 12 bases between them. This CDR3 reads CSVADVGGELFF. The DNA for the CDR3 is TGCAGCGTCGCCGACGTAGGCGGGGAGCTGTTTTTT.

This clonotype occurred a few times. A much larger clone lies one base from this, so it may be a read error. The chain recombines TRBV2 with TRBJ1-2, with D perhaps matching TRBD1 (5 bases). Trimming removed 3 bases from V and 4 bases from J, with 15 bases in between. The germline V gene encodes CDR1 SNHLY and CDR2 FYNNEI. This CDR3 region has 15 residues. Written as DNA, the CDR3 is TGTGCCAGCAGTGACCGGGGCAGGGCTACCTATGGCTACACCTTC. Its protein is CASSDRGRATYGYTF.

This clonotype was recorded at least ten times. The CDR3 region has the DNA TGTGCCAGTACGGAAACGGGAAGCCTCTATGGCTACACCTTC. Amino acid sequence: CASTETGSLYGYTF. This chain links TRBV19 with TRBJ1-2, with D uncertain. The V gene's germline CDR1 is LNHDA and CDR2 SQIVND (reference sequence). The CDR3 runs 14 residues. Trimming cost V 7 bases and J 4 bases, with 16 bases left between them.

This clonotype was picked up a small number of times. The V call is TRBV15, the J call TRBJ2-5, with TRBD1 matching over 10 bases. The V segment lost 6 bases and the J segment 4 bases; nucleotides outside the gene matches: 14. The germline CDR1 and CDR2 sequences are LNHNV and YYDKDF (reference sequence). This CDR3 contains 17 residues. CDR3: CATSGGTGASRGETQYF. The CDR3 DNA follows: TGTGCCACCAGTGGCGGGACAGGGGCTAGCAGGGGAGAGACCCAGTACTTC.

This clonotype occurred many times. The CDR3 region is CSARGASGRTYEQYF. In nucleotides, the CDR3 is TGCAGTGCTAGGGGAGCTAGCGGGAGGACCTACGAGCAGTACTTC. The chain joins TRBV20-1 to TRBJ2-7; 11 bases agree with TRBD2. The CDR3 is 15 residues long. Germline V lookup: CDR1 DFQATT, CDR2 SNEGSKA (reference sequence). The junction had 6 bases not matched to a gene; V was cut back by 3 bases and J by 2 bases.

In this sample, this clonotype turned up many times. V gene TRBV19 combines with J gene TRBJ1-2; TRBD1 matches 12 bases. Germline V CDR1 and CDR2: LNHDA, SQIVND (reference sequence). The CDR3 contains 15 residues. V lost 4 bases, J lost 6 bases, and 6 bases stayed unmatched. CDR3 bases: TGTGCCAGTAGTAAGGGACAGGGGGCGGGAGATGGCTACACCTTC. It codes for CASSKGQGAGDGYTF.

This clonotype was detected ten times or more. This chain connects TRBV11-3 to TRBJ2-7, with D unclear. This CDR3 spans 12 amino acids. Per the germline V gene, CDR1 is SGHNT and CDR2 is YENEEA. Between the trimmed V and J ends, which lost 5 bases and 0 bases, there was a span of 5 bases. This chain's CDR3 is CASSISSYEQYF. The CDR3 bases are TGTGCCAGCAGCATCTCCTCCTACGAGCAGTACTTC.

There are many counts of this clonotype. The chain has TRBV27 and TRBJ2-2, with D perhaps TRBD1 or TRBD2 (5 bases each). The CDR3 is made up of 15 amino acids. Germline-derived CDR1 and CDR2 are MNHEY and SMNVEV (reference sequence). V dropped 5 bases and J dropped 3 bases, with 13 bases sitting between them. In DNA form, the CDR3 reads TGTGCCAGCAGTCTGATCGTGGGGGACACCGGGGAGCTGTTTTTT. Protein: CASSLIVGDTGELFF.

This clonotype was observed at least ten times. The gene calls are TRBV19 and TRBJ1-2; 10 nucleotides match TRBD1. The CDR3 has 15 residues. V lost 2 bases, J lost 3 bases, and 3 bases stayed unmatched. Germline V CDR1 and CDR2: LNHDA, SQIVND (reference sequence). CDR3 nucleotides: TGTGCCAGTAGTATACGGACAGGGGGTGACTATGGCTACACCTTC. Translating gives CASSIRTGGDYGYTF.

This CDR3 is CASIRGPSGTEAFF. CDR3 bases: TGTGCCAGTATAAGGGGGCCCTCCGGCACTGAAGCTTTCTTT. The rearrangement links TRBV11-2 to TRBJ1-1; 7 nucleotides line up with TRBD1. Per the germline V gene, CDR1 is SGHAT and CDR2 is FQNNGV. The CDR3 length is 14 residues. V was clipped by 9 bases and J by 4 bases; unmatched bases: 11. Full variable domain (remainder filled in from reference TRBV11-2 and TRBJ1-1): EAGVAQSPRYKIIEKRQSVAFWCNPISGHATLYWYQQILGQGPKLLIQFQNNGVVDDSQLPKDRFSAERLKGVDSTLKIQPAKLEDSAVYLCASIRGPSGTEAFFGQGTRLTVV.

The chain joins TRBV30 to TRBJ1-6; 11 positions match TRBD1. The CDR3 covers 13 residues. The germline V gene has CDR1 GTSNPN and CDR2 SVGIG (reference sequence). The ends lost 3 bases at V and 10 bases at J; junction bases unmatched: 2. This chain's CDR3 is CAWRGQGGSPLHF. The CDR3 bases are TGTGCCTGGAGGGGACAGGGGGGATCACCCCTCCACTTT.

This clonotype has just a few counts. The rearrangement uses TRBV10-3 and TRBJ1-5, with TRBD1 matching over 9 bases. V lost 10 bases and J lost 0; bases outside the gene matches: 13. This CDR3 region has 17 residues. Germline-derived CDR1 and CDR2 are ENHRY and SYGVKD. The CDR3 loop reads CATKGGTGLNSNQPQHF. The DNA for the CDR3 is TGTGCCACCAAGGGGGGGACAGGGTTAAATAGCAATCAGCCCCAGCATTTT.

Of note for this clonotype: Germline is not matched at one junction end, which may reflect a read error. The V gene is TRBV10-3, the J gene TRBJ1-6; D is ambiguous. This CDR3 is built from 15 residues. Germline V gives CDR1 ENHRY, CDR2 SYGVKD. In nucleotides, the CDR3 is TGTGCCATCAGTGAGCAGGTCGGAAATAATTCACCCCTCTACTTT. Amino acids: CAISEQVGNNSPLYF.

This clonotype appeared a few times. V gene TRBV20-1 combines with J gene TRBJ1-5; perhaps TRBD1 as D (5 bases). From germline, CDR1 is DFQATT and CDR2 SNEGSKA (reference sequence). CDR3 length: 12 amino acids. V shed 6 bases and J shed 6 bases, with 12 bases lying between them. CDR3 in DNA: TGCAGTGCACAGCCGGGGGTTCAGCCCCAGCATTTT. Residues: CSAQPGVQPQHF.

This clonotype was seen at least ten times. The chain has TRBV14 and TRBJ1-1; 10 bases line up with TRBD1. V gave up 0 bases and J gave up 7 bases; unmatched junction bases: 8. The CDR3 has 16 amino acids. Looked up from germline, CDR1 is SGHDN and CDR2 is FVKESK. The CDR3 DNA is TGTGCCAGCAGCCAAGATCTTATGGACAGGGGGGTTGAAGCTTTCTTT. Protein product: CASSQDLMDRGVEAFF.